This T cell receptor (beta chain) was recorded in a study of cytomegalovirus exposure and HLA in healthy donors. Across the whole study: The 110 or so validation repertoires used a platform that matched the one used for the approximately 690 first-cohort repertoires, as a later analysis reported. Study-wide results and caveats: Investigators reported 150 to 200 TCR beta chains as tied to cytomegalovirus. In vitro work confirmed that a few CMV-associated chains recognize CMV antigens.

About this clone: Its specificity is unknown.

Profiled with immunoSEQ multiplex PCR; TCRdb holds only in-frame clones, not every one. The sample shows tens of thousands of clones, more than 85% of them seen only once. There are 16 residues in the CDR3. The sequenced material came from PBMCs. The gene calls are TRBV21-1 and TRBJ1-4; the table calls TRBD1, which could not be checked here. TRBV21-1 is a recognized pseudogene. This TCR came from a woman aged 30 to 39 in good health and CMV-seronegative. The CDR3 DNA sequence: TGTGCCAGCAGCAAAGTAGGCGACAGGGCGAATGAAAAACTGTTTTTT. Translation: CASSKVGDRANEKLFF.